This TCR beta chain is from a study of T cell responses to AZD1222 COVID-19 vaccine. Notes on the study in general: The sample set comprised mostly white British donors with more females, and clonal diversity was possibly underestimated. Sampling that yielded the repertoires occurred only after the peak T cell response.

For this clone: What it recognizes is unknown.

Trimming took off 2 bases at V and 1 base at J, with 14 bases between the two ends. The CDR3 runs 16 residues. The V gene's germline CDR1 is LNHDA and CDR2 SQIVND (reference sequence). The repertoire was sequenced with immunoSEQ multiplex PCR; TCRdb's copy has only in-frame clones and lacks some. Of roughly 93,000 clones listed, about 89% were seen once; the top ten hold roughly 1.7%. The TCR sequence derives from an adult in good health. This sample comprised peripheral blood, obtained on day 0 of AZD1222 vaccination. The V gene is TRBV19, the J gene TRBJ1-1, with D perhaps TRBD1 (5 bases). The CDR3 DNA follows: TGTGCCAGTAGTATATTCCTGAGGGGACGGAACACTGAAGCTTTCTTT. Its protein product is CASSIFLRGRNTEAFF.